This is a list of T cell receptor beta chains from one sample in a study of blood T cell repertoires in COVID-19. Clones were sequenced by immunoSEQ multiplex PCR, and TCRdb holds only the in-frame ones, with some missing. The sample shows approximately 210,000 clones, 76% of them seen only once. What was sequenced was PBMCs or T cells enriched from blood (not recorded which). The origin of the receptors is a woman aged 45-65 years with acute COVID-19. Each CDR3 is given with its conserved first and last residue. Each record gives: CDR3 DNA, CDR3 protein, clone size, D gene, V gene, J gene. A D gene is named only where the DNA matches it firmly. The size field is filled for only some rows; it gives once, few, many or a size class.

DNA: TGTGCCAGCAGCCAAGGGACATACGCTAACTATGGCTACACCTTC
CDR3: CASSQGTYANYGYTF
size: -
D: -
V: TRBV5-4
J: TRBJ1-2

DNA: TGTGCCAGCAGTTACCGGCAGGTGACTAATTCACCCCTCCACTTT
CDR3: CASSYRQVTNSPLHF
size: -
D: -
V: TRBV6-5
J: TRBJ1-6

DNA: TGTGCCATCAGTGAGTCGCAAGCGGGGAACACCGGGGAGCTGTTTTTT
CDR3: CAISESQAGNTGELFF
size: few
D: -
V: TRBV10-3
J: TRBJ2-2

DNA: TGTGCCAGCAGCTTGGTTTGTCGGACAGAGAATTCACCCCTCCACTTT
CDR3: CASSLVCRTENSPLHF
size: -
D: -
V: TRBV5-7
J: TRBJ1-6

DNA: TGCGCCAGCAGCTTGGCAGGGGGCGTAGGAGAGACCCAGTACTTC
CDR3: CASSLAGGVGETQYF
size: -
D: TRBD1
V: TRBV5-1
J: TRBJ2-5

DNA: TGTGCCAGCAGTCCAGGGGTAGCGGGGGGGAAGGCCAAAAACATTCAGTACTTC
CDR3: CASSPGVAGGKAKNIQYF
size: -
D: TRBD2
V: TRBV6-6
J: TRBJ2-4

DNA: TGTGCCAGCAGCCTACTAGCGGAAGAGACCCAGTACTTC
CDR3: CASSLLAEETQYF
size: -
D: TRBD2
V: TRBV3-1/TRBV3-2
J: TRBJ2-5

DNA: TGTGCCAGCTCCCAACTCTCAGGGATCGGAACTAATGAAAAACTGTTTTTT
CDR3: CASSQLSGIGTNEKLFF
size: -
D: -
V: TRBV18
J: TRBJ1-4

DNA: TGTGCCAGCGGTCAGCAAACGGGGTACTATGGCTACACCTTC
CDR3: CASGQQTGYYGYTF
size: -
D: -
V: TRBV28
J: TRBJ1-2

DNA: TGCGCCAGCAGTGAATCCCTTCTGAACACCGGGGAGCTGTTTTTT
CDR3: CASSESLLNTGELFF
size: -
D: -
V: TRBV10-1
J: TRBJ2-2

DNA: TGCGCCAGCAGAATCAGGGAGAACACTGAAGCTTTCTTT
CDR3: CASRIRENTEAFF
size: many
D: -
V: TRBV4-1
J: TRBJ1-1

DNA: TGTGCCAGTAGTTCAACAGGTCCTAATTCACCCCTCCACTTT
CDR3: CASSSTGPNSPLHF
size: few
D: -
V: TRBV19
J: TRBJ1-6

DNA: TGTGCCAGCAGCGGACAGGGGGCGCGAAACACTGAAGCTTTCTTT
CDR3: CASSGQGARNTEAFF
size: few
D: TRBD1
V: TRBV5-5
J: TRBJ1-1

DNA: TGCGCCAGCAGCCAGAGACTAGCGGGGGGGCCTGGTACGCAGTATTTT
CDR3: CASSQRLAGGPGTQYF
size: -
D: TRBD2
V: TRBV4-1
J: TRBJ2-3

DNA: TGTGCCACCGGACTTTACCTAAGCACAGATACGCAGTATTTT
CDR3: CATGLYLSTDTQYF
size: -
D: -
V: TRBV2
J: TRBJ2-3

DNA: TGTGCCTCTAAGCGGGGGGGACAAGATACGCAGTATTTT
CDR3: CASKRGGQDTQYF
size: -
D: TRBD2
V: TRBV12-3/TRBV12-4
J: TRBJ2-3

DNA: TGTGCCAGCAGCTTAGGGGGACTAGCGGGGGGAGAGACCCAGTACTTC
CDR3: CASSLGGLAGGETQYF
size: -
D: TRBD2
V: TRBV7-2
J: TRBJ2-5

DNA: TGTGCCAGCAGTTTAACAGGGCTCCAAGAGACCCAGTACTTC
CDR3: CASSLTGLQETQYF
size: -
D: -
V: TRBV28
J: TRBJ2-5

DNA: TGTGGGAGCACCAGGGATAATTCACCCCTCCACTTT
CDR3: CGSTRDNSPLHF
size: -
D: -
V: TRBV3-1/TRBV3-2
J: TRBJ1-6

DNA: TGTGCCAGCAGCCAACGGCTAGCGGCGACCCAAGAGACCCAGTACTTC
CDR3: CASSQRLAATQETQYF
size: -
D: TRBD2
V: TRBV3-1/TRBV3-2
J: TRBJ2-5

DNA: TGTGCCAGTAGTATGAGACAGACGGACATGAACACTGAAGCTTTCTTT
CDR3: CASSMRQTDMNTEAFF
size: -
D: -
V: TRBV19
J: TRBJ1-1

DNA: TGCGCCAGCAGCCAAGTCAATCAGGGTACTAATGAAAAACTGTTTTTT
CDR3: CASSQVNQGTNEKLFF
size: -
D: -
V: TRBV4-1
J: TRBJ1-4

DNA: TGTGCCAGCAGCCAATCCTGGACAGGGTATTCTAACTATGGCTACACCTTC
CDR3: CASSQSWTGYSNYGYTF
size: -
D: TRBD1
V: TRBV16
J: TRBJ1-2

DNA: TGTGCCAGCAGTTCCTGGAGGGACAGGGGCCACTATGGCTACACCTTC
CDR3: CASSSWRDRGHYGYTF
size: few
D: TRBD1
V: TRBV28
J: TRBJ1-2

DNA: TGTGCCAGCAGTGACGGGACTAGCGGGGGGGCAGATACGCAGTATTTT
CDR3: CASSDGTSGGADTQYF
size: many
D: TRBD2
V: TRBV6-4
J: TRBJ2-3

DNA: TGTGCCAGCTCACTTCTAGGGGGAACAACTAATGAAAAACTGTTTTTT
CDR3: CASSLLGGTTNEKLFF
size: -
D: -
V: TRBV18
J: TRBJ1-4

DNA: TGTGCCAGCAGGCAGGGCAGGGGGAACACTGAAGCTTTCTTT
CDR3: CASRQGRGNTEAFF
size: -
D: -
V: TRBV28
J: TRBJ1-1

DNA: TGTGCCAGCAGCTTAAGTCGGGACAGACCATCAGACACAGATACGCAGTATTTT
CDR3: CASSLSRDRPSDTDTQYF
size: -
D: TRBD1
V: TRBV7-9
J: TRBJ2-3

DNA: TGTGCCAGCAGCTTACAAAGCTCCGGGGCCAACGTCCTGACTTTC
CDR3: CASSLQSSGANVLTF
size: -
D: -
V: TRBV11-1
J: TRBJ2-6

DNA: TGTGCCAGCAGTTCCTACAGGGTGAGTCAGCCCCAGCATTTT
CDR3: CASSSYRVSQPQHF
size: -
D: -
V: TRBV6-6
J: TRBJ1-5

DNA: TGTGCCTGGAGGCAAACATGGGCTTTCTTT
CDR3: CAWRQTWAFF
size: -
D: -
V: TRBV30
J: TRBJ1-1

DNA: TGTGCCAGCAGCCCCACCGGAGGGGTCGGGACAGATACGCAGTATTTT
CDR3: CASSPTGGVGTDTQYF
size: -
D: -
V: TRBV7-3
J: TRBJ2-3

DNA: TGTGCCAGCAGCGCCCCGTCTAAGACAACGAACACCGGGGAGCTGTTTTTT
CDR3: CASSAPSKTTNTGELFF
size: -
D: -
V: TRBV9
J: TRBJ2-2

DNA: TGCGCCAGCAGCTCGGGGACTAGCGGGGTTATGCGGAACACCGGGGAGCTGTTTTTT
CDR3: CASSSGTSGVMRNTGELFF
size: once
D: TRBD2
V: TRBV5-1
J: TRBJ2-2

DNA: TGTGCCAGCAGTCTCCGGGGGGCAGGGGCCAACGTCCTGACTTTC
CDR3: CASSLRGAGANVLTF
size: -
D: -
V: TRBV6-5
J: TRBJ2-6

DNA: TGTGCCACCAGTGATTTAGCTACGCAGTATTTT
CDR3: CATSDLATQYF
size: -
D: -
V: TRBV24-1
J: TRBJ2-3

DNA: TGTGCCAGTAGTATCGACAGGGGGAACACTGAAGCTTTCTTT
CDR3: CASSIDRGNTEAFF
size: -
D: TRBD1
V: TRBV19
J: TRBJ1-1

DNA: TGTGCCAGCAGCTCATACGGGACAGGGCGCAATGAGCAGTTCTTC
CDR3: CASSSYGTGRNEQFF
size: -
D: TRBD1
V: TRBV11-2
J: TRBJ2-1

DNA: TGTGCCAGCAGTTACTCGGGGCCCGGGGAGCTGTTTTTT
CDR3: CASSYSGPGELFF
size: -
D: -
V: TRBV6-6
J: TRBJ2-2

DNA: TGTGCCAGTAGTATCACGGGATACGGGGAGCTGTTTTTT
CDR3: CASSITGYGELFF
size: -
D: -
V: TRBV19
J: TRBJ2-2

DNA: TGTGCCAGCAGTTACTCGGGCAGATGGCAAGAGACCCAGTACTTC
CDR3: CASSYSGRWQETQYF
size: -
D: -
V: TRBV6-5
J: TRBJ2-5

DNA: TGTGCCAGCAGTGAATCGGTAGCCTCGGGAGCCAAAAACATTCAGTACTTC
CDR3: CASSESVASGAKNIQYF
size: -
D: -
V: TRBV25-1
J: TRBJ2-4

DNA: TGCGCCAGCAGCCCTCAACAGGGGGCGTATGACACTGAAGCTTTCTTT
CDR3: CASSPQQGAYDTEAFF
size: once
D: TRBD1
V: TRBV5-1
J: TRBJ1-1

DNA: TGTGCCAGCAGCCTACTCTCAGGGGAAAAACTGTTTTTT
CDR3: CASSLLSGEKLFF
size: -
D: -
V: TRBV7-2
J: TRBJ1-4

DNA: TGCGCCAGCAGCCCCCCTCTAGCGGGTAAAGAGACCCAGTACTTC
CDR3: CASSPPLAGKETQYF
size: few
D: TRBD2
V: TRBV5-1
J: TRBJ2-5

DNA: TGTGCCAGCAGCCCACTTACCGGGGTTTACAATGAGCAGTTCTTC
CDR3: CASSPLTGVYNEQFF
size: -
D: -
V: TRBV11-1
J: TRBJ2-1

DNA: TGCGCCAGCACCACTAGCGCGAGGCTATATAATTCACCCCTCCACTTT
CDR3: CASTTSARLYNSPLHF
size: -
D: -
V: TRBV5-1
J: TRBJ1-6

DNA: TGTGCCAGCAGCCCGTCCTCTTACATGAACACTGAAGCTTTCTTT
CDR3: CASSPSSYMNTEAFF
size: -
D: -
V: TRBV7-9
J: TRBJ1-1

DNA: TGTGCCAGCAAGGGGCAGGGGGCGACGAATTCACCCCTCCACTTT
CDR3: CASKGQGATNSPLHF
size: -
D: TRBD1
V: TRBV6-5
J: TRBJ1-6